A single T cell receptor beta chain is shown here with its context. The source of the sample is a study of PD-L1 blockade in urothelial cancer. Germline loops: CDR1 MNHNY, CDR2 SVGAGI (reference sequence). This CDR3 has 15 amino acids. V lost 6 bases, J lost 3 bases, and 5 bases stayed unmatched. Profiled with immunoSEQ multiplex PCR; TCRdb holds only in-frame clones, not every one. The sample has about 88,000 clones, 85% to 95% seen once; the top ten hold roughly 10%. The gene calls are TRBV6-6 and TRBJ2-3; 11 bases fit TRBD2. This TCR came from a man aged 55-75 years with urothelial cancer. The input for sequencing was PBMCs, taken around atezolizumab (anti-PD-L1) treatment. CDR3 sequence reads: CASSLTSGMTDTQYF. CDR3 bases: TGTGCCAGCAGCCTGACTAGCGGGATGACAGATACGCAGTATTTT.